This T cell receptor (beta chain) appears in the sequencing data of a study of T cells in Graves' hyperthyroidism and ophthalmopathy (dated by TCRdb to between 2018 and 2021). With respect to the entire study: Peripheral blood samples were taken at initial diagnosis, before any treatment was given. To identify distinguishing TCR V-J signatures, a discovery cohort of around 100 patients was used, comprising 40 to 45 with Graves' ophthalmopathy and some 60 with stable Graves' hyperthyroidism. Prospective prediction of ophthalmopathy was tested in an independent validation cohort consisting of fewer than 20 hyperthyroidism patients and over 15 patients who later progressed to ophthalmopathy. The 75 to 100 discovery patients were randomly split 7:3 into training and test sets. The study also compared thyroid tissue and blood T-cell repertoires from 5 to 7 Graves' hyperthyroidism patients. After blood sampling, hyperthyroidism patients were treated with methimazole at a starting dose of 30 mg daily, and ophthalmopathy patients were treated with high-dose intravenous methylprednisolone. The paper reports TCR Vbeta CDR3 sequencing of 140 or so peripheral blood samples: around 45 ophthalmopathy, some 80 hyperthyroidism and approximately 17 progressor patients. What the study reported, not specific to this receptor: In validation, the model predicted progression to ophthalmopathy a median of approximately 6.3 months before onset, with over 55% sensitivity and roughly 73% specificity. Most expanded thyroid clonotypes (frequency above 0.001) were also found in blood, which suggests that blood repertoires may mirror thyroid immune responses. A model built on a 13 V-J signature distinguished ophthalmopathy from stable hyperthyroidism, reaching 87.88% sensitivity and 81.08% specificity in cross-validation and 80%/75% in testing. Sample size was not statistically predetermined, and blinding of investigators to group allocation was not performed.

TCR beta CDR3 regions were amplified from RNA transcripts. The TCR CDR3 was subjected to a first round of RT-PCR using the HTBI primer set and the Qiagen OneStep RT-PCR kit. Libraries were constructed in a second round of multiplex PCR, after which size selection and purification were performed. Libraries were sequenced paired-end with 100 bp reads on an Illumina HiSeq2000. The study's own analysis went as follows. Raw data were processed with SOAPnuke, discarding reads with adapters, uncalled bases, mean Phred below 15, or no exact constant-primer or identifier match. COPE v1.2.5 was used to merge the high-quality paired reads, and each unique nucleotide sequence was defined as a clonotype. MiTCR v1.1 was used to align clonotypes to the IMGT TRBV, TRBD and TRBJ reference segments. The analysis included only V-J combinations with a frequency above 0.0001, which together covered 99% to 99.2% of the repertoires. The TCS score was defined as F50 (clonal expansion) divided by E x V (chaos), with BLOSUM62-based TCRdist calculated between CDR3 peptides within each V-J. Welch's t-statistics and random forest reduced roughly 530 V-J features to roughly 13, which were used in a naive Bayes classifier (R e1071). TCRdb reran the public reads through fastp at Q25 and MiXCR, keeping productive beta chains. Merged by CDR3 protein, the rows form single entries marked with the most common genes and DNA. TCRdb assigned the V and J calls; the authors' analysis was not used. The sample has 470,000 or so distinct CDR3 sequences on record, about 20% of them singletons. Less than 30% of the sample belongs to the ten largest clones.

Graves' hyperthyroidism was defined as stable when no progression to ophthalmopathy occurred over 18 months of follow-up. The hyperthyroidism patients were between 18 and 65 years old and newly diagnosed, with a disease duration of less than 2 months. The study excluded patients with uncontrolled infections, other autoimmune diseases, pregnancy or lactation. Diagnoses were established on the basis of clinical symptoms, serum thyroxine and TRAb, thyroid ultrasound, and orbital computed tomography. Ficoll-Paque density gradient centrifugation was used to isolate PBMCs from about 10 ml of fresh peripheral blood. Total RNA was extracted using Trizol reagent, and RNA quality was assessed on an Agilent 2100 Bioanalyzer. Many counts were recorded for this clonotype. Its antigen is unknown. No qualities accompany the bases; no much larger clone lies one base away. The CDR3, cysteine through phenylalanine, is 15 amino acids long. Only the CDR3 region is kept as DNA, spanning 45 bases read in frame from base 1. The junction carries 16 bases between V and J, which are trimmed by 6 bases and 1 base respectively. Reading the germline V gene gives CDR1 MGHRA and CDR2 YSYEKL.

The TCR was taken from a man in his late teens or twenties with Graves' hyperthyroidism. The chain couples TRBV4-1 to TRBJ2-7; the D gene remains uncertain. Sequences were obtained from blood. The CDR3 reads as follows: CASRALPIISYEQYF. The nucleotide sequence reads as follows: TGCGCCAGCAGAGCGCTACCCATAATTTCCTACGAGCAGTACTTC.